This is a list of T cell receptor beta chains from one sample in a study of blood T cells in healthy people across ages. From the 5' RACE reads, TCRdb called clonotypes with MiXCR, one entry per CDR3 protein. Counted here are about 290,000 distinct CDR3 sequences, 25% to 30% occurring once; the ten biggest clones make up roughly 28%. The sequencing input was blood. The source of these receptors is a woman in her 70s in good health. Each CDR3 is given with its conserved first and last residue. Fields, in order: clone size, J gene, D gene, V gene, CDR3 protein, CDR3 DNA. The D gene is left open where the match is weak. Clone size, where shown, is once, few, many, or a class for clones that have expanded.

size: few
J: TRBJ2-7
D: TRBD1
V: TRBV28
CDR3: CASSGDRGSSYEQYF
DNA: TGTGCCAGCAGTGGGGACAGGGGGAGCTCCTACGAGCAGTACTTC

size: few
J: TRBJ2-5
D: .
V: TRBV18
CDR3: CASSEGSMETQYF
DNA: TGTGCCAGCTCCGAGGGGAGTATGGAGACCCAGTACTTC

size: .
J: TRBJ2-3
D: TRBD2
V: TRBV28
CDR3: CASSETGLAVITDTQYF
DNA: TGTGCCAGCAGTGAAACAGGACTAGCGGTAATCACAGATACGCAGTATTTT

size: .
J: TRBJ2-1
D: .
V: TRBV28
CDR3: CASRTPGLFGYNEQFF
DNA: TGTGCCAGCAGAACTCCCGGACTATTTGGATACAATGAGCAGTTCTTC

size: few
J: TRBJ1-1
D: .
V: TRBV29-1
CDR3: CSYGIGGNTEAFF
DNA: TGCAGCTATGGAATCGGGGGAAACACTGAAGCTTTCTTT

size: few
J: TRBJ2-7
D: TRBD1
V: TRBV29-1
CDR3: CSVGTGGVEQYF
DNA: TGCAGCGTTGGTACAGGGGGTGTGGAGCAGTACTTC

size: many
J: TRBJ2-7
D: .
V: TRBV15
CDR3: CATSRDQRDEQYF
DNA: TGTGCCACCAGCAGAGATCAGAGGGACGAGCAGTACTTC

size: .
J: TRBJ2-3
D: .
V: TRBV2
CDR3: CASSVGWGVRQGADTQYF
DNA: TGTGCCAGCAGTGTCGGTTGGGGCGTACGACAAGGGGCTGATACGCAGTATTTT

size: .
J: TRBJ1-2
D: .
V: TRBV7-9
CDR3: CASSPSRIGHPYGYTF
DNA: TGTGCCAGCAGCCCTAGCCGAATCGGACACCCTTATGGCTACACCTTC

size: .
J: TRBJ2-3
D: .
V: TRBV7-9
CDR3: CASSLDPGGTDTQYF
DNA: TGTGCCAGCAGCTTAGACCCAGGTGGCACAGATACGCAGTATTTT

size: few
J: TRBJ2-1
D: TRBD2
V: TRBV20-1
CDR3: CSAILAAKGNEQFF
DNA: TGCAGTGCAATCCTAGCGGCTAAAGGGAATGAGCAGTTCTTC

size: .
J: TRBJ1-2
D: TRBD1
V: TRBV28
CDR3: CASSPDRAGYTF
DNA: TGTGCCAGCAGCCCCGACAGGGCTGGCTACACCTTC

size: few
J: TRBJ1-5
D: .
V: TRBV28
CDR3: CASSFSHGGGPQHF
DNA: TGTGCCAGCAGTTTCTCCCACGGAGGCGGGCCCCAGCATTTT

size: few
J: TRBJ1-1
D: .
V: TRBV7-9
CDR3: CASSSPRVGTEAFF
DNA: TGTGCCAGCAGCTCTCCAAGGGTCGGCACTGAAGCTTTCTTT

size: few
J: TRBJ1-4
D: .
V: TRBV5-5
CDR3: CASSSGTAGGEKLFF
DNA: TGTGCCAGCAGCTCCGGGACCGCGGGCGGGGAAAAACTGTTTTTT

size: .
J: TRBJ2-1
D: .
V: TRBV6-2/TRBV6-3
CDR3: CASRHDQQVYNEQFF
DNA: TGTGCCAGCAGGCACGACCAACAGGTTTACAATGAGCAGTTCTTC

size: .
J: TRBJ2-1
D: .
V: TRBV29-1
CDR3: CSIDIYNEQFF
DNA: TGCAGCATAGACATATACAATGAGCAGTTCTTC

size: .
J: TRBJ1-5
D: .
V: TRBV27
CDR3: CASARRLGEGNQPQHF
DNA: TGTGCCAGCGCACGTCGACTGGGTGAAGGCAATCAGCCCCAGCATTTT

size: .
J: TRBJ2-7
D: TRBD2
V: TRBV4-1
CDR3: CASSQLLAGYEQYF
DNA: TGCGCCAGCAGCCAATTACTAGCGGGCTACGAGCAGTACTTC

size: few
J: TRBJ2-1
D: TRBD2
V: TRBV29-1
CDR3: CSGGLAANEQFF
DNA: TGCAGCGGGGGACTAGCGGCCAATGAGCAGTTCTTC

size: .
J: TRBJ2-7
D: .
V: TRBV2
CDR3: CASSSLGVGEQYF
DNA: TGTGCCAGCAGTTCTCTAGGGGTGGGCGAGCAGTACTTC

size: .
J: TRBJ1-1
D: .
V: TRBV7-2
CDR3: CASTVMAEALF
DNA: TGTGCCAGCACCGTAATGGCTGAAGCTCTCTTT

size: .
J: TRBJ2-3
D: .
V: TRBV2
CDR3: CASNPRSGLGTDTQYF
DNA: TGTGCCAGCAACCCCCGCTCAGGACTGGGGACGGATACGCAGTATTTT

size: .
J: TRBJ2-3
D: .
V: TRBV9
CDR3: CASSAGTMATDTQYF
DNA: TGTGCCAGCAGCGCCGGGACAATGGCTACAGATACGCAGTATTTT

size: few
J: TRBJ1-4
D: .
V: TRBV29-1
CDR3: CSVRGTPSTNEKLFF
DNA: TGCAGCGTTAGAGGGACACCCTCAACTAATGAAAAACTGTTTTTT

size: few
J: TRBJ2-5
D: .
V: TRBV4-1
CDR3: CASSQGPLRGEQYF
DNA: TGCGCCAGCAGCCAAGGGCCGCTGCGGGGAGAGCAGTACTTC

size: .
J: TRBJ1-2
D: .
V: TRBV28
CDR3: CASARGDNYGYTF
DNA: TGTGCCAGCGCCCGAGGGGATAACTATGGCTACACCTTC

size: .
J: TRBJ2-7
D: .
V: TRBV5-6
CDR3: CASSSQGRSYEQYF
DNA: TGTGCCAGCAGCTCACAGGGAAGGTCCTACGAGCAGTACTTC

size: many
J: TRBJ1-1
D: TRBD1
V: TRBV20-1
CDR3: CSAQPTGWTEAFF
DNA: TGCAGTGCTCAGCCGACAGGGTGGACTGAAGCTTTCTTT

size: few
J: TRBJ2-7
D: TRBD2
V: TRBV29-1
CDR3: CSAQPQAGGEQYF
DNA: TGCAGCGCTCAACCTCAAGCGGGAGGAGAGCAGTACTTC

size: .
J: TRBJ1-4
D: TRBD1
V: TRBV7-8
CDR3: CASSPRWTGGNEKLFF
DNA: TGTGCCAGCAGCCCTCGGTGGACAGGGGGCAATGAAAAACTGTTTTTT

size: many
J: TRBJ2-5
D: TRBD2
V: TRBV9
CDR3: CASSVEPGGYQETQYF
DNA: TGTGCCAGCAGCGTAGAACCGGGAGGGTATCAAGAGACCCAGTACTTC

size: .
J: TRBJ1-1
D: TRBD1
V: TRBV2
CDR3: CASKTGALKLAFF
DNA: TGTGCCAGCAAGACAGGGGCTCTCAAGTTAGCTTTCTTT

size: .
J: TRBJ2-3
D: .
V: TRBV29-1
CDR3: CSVEDSPGTSTDTQYF
DNA: TGCAGCGTTGAAGATTCCCCGGGCACCAGCACAGATACGCAGTATTTT

size: .
J: TRBJ2-7
D: TRBD2
V: TRBV3-1
CDR3: CASSKREGLREQYF
DNA: TGTGCCAGCAGTAAGCGGGAGGGCCTTCGGGAGCAGTACTTC

size: few
J: TRBJ2-2
D: .
V: TRBV20-1
CDR3: CSAAAGSMNTGELFF
DNA: TGCAGTGCTGCAGCCGGGAGTATGAACACCGGGGAGCTGTTTTTT

size: few
J: TRBJ2-3
D: .
V: TRBV7-3
CDR3: CASSSQGRGTQYF
DNA: TGTGCCAGCAGCTCCCAGGGGAGGGGTACGCAGTATTTT

size: .
J: TRBJ2-7
D: .
V: TRBV2
CDR3: CASSHGTNEQYF
DNA: TGTGCCAGCAGCCACGGGACGAACGAGCAGTACTTC

size: few
J: TRBJ2-7
D: .
V: TRBV10-3
CDR3: CAISQGQNYEQYF
DNA: TGTGCCATCAGCCAGGGGCAGAACTACGAGCAGTACTTC

size: .
J: TRBJ2-7
D: TRBD2
V: TRBV7-2
CDR3: CASSHGTSGRALGYEQYF
DNA: TGTGCCAGCAGCCACGGGACTAGCGGGAGGGCCCTGGGCTACGAGCAGTACTTC

size: once
J: TRBJ1-1
D: .
V: TRBV6-2/TRBV6-3
CDR3: CASSYSSYVLNTEAFF
DNA: TGTGCCAGCAGTTACTCGTCTTACGTATTGAACACTGAAGCTTTCTTT